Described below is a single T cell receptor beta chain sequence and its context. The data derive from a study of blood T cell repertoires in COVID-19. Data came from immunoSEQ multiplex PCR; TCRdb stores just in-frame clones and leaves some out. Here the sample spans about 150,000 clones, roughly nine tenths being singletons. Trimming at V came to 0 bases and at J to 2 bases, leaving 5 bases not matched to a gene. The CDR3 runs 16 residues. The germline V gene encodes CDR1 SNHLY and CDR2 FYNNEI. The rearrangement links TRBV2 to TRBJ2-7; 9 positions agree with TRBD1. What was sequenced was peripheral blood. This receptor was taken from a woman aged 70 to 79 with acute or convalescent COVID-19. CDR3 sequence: CASSEAPGQGTYEQYV. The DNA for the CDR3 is TGTGCCAGCAGTGAAGCGCCGGGACAGGGTACCTACGAGCAGTACGTC.